This is a list of T cell receptor beta chains from one sample in a study of blood T cells in healthy people across ages. Each CDR3 protein is one row after TCRdb ran MiXCR on the 5' RACE reads. The sample records approximately 690,000 distinct CDR3 sequences, 40% to 45% being singletons. The source material was blood. These receptors were obtained from a man older than 75 in good health. Each CDR3 is given without its conserved first and last residue.

TRBJ2-1 TRBV12-3/TRBV12-4 ASSPPGQGENEQF
TRBJ1-6 TRBV7-6 ASSSGQGSSPLH
TRBJ2-7 TRBV20-1 SARLETQITYEQY
- TRBV6-2/TRBV6-3 ACSRQVNGEQF
TRBJ1-5 TRBV4-1 ASSQATAINQPQH
TRBJ2-3 TRBV6-1 ASKSPGGADTQY
TRBJ2-1 TRBV6-6 ASRKPMGGGGEQF
TRBJ2-3 TRBV5-1 ASSSRTGGVADTQY
TRBJ2-7 TRBV7-9 ASSLAAGATGIFYEQY
- TRBV15 ATSREHMEYEQY
TRBJ1-5 TRBV30 AWSRQGDQPQH
TRBJ2-3 TRBV6-2/TRBV6-3 ASSFSDGTQY
TRBJ2-2 TRBV11-2 ASSLVRRASTGELF
TRBJ2-3 TRBV7-2 ASSPGAPDTQY
TRBJ2-3 TRBV10-3 AISPLAGGRVDTQY
TRBJ2-5 TRBV5-5 ASTWDSNYQETQY
TRBJ1-4 TRBV3-1 ASSQDPREKLF
TRBJ1-2 TRBV5-1 ASSLEGKNYGYT
TRBJ2-7 TRBV30 AWRPPGGGSYEQY
TRBJ2-5 TRBV14 ASSQDLGLAGAETQY
TRBJ2-1 TRBV5-4 ASSPTVAGGLTSEQF
TRBJ1-1 TRBV28 AEQRLVNTEAF
TRBJ2-1 TRBV10-3 AISERPGTEDEQF
TRBJ2-5 TRBV3-1 ASSQWDSQETQY
TRBJ2-7 TRBV28 ASSQGGTTTGHEQY
TRBJ1-2 TRBV6-5 ASSPRTGGYGYT
TRBJ2-7 TRBV2 ASRQGVSYEQY
TRBJ2-4 TRBV11-2 ASSRNQDVANQVAKNIQY
TRBJ2-5 TRBV11-2 ASSIRRGNIETQY
TRBJ2-7 TRBV4-2 ASSQVDGGSSYEQY
TRBJ2-5 TRBV20-1 SARGTGGSETQY
TRBJ2-1 TRBV6-5 ASSYGFTTSGRRSYNEQF
TRBJ2-7 TRBV15 ATSRDLLAGRGANSYEQY
TRBJ1-2 TRBV5-1 ASSQDALYGYT
TRBJ1-2 TRBV5-6 ASSGRGQGAYGYT
TRBJ2-1 TRBV20-1 SARTYRTSGNYNEQF
TRBJ1-1 TRBV7-2 ASSLNTAGVTEAF
TRBJ1-1 TRBV11-2 ASSLARGSAAEAF
TRBJ2-6 TRBV3-1 ASSLRIQSGANVLT
TRBJ2-3 TRBV7-2 ASSSKTGVTDTQY
TRBJ2-6 TRBV12-3/TRBV12-4 ASSAGLPNPGVLT
TRBJ2-5 TRBV5-1 ASSRTPTGGEETQY
TRBJ2-6 TRBV7-6 ASSSAPGSGANVLT
TRBJ1-1 TRBV6-1 ASRGSPRGTEAF
TRBJ2-1 TRBV5-1 ASSLGGTSGQNEQF
TRBJ2-5 TRBV6-6 ASGGTAQETQY
TRBJ2-7 TRBV7-2 ASSLRSSGGTYEQY
TRBJ1-3 TRBV11-2 ASSPLVRARQNTIY
TRBJ2-4 TRBV29-1 SVEAKNIQY
TRBJ2-1 TRBV27 ASSFLGGSYNEQF